This passage covers 8 T cell receptor beta chains from one sample sequenced in a study of T cells expressing NK-cell markers. TCRdb reanalyzed the 5' RACE reads, giving one entry per CDR3 protein sequence and no DNA. With about 260,000 distinct CDR3 sequences in the sample, the ten largest clones hold 4.2%. Sequenced sample: blood T cells: a sorted CD56 or NKG2C T cell subset, CD4+ or CD8+ T cells, or bulk PBMC T cells (not recorded which). All receptors derive from a woman aged 18 to 69 in good health.

This chain joins TRBV20-1 and TRBJ1-1; TCRdb proposes TRBD1, but this gene call is untestable without DNA. CDR3 length: 13 residues. Per the germline V gene, CDR1 is DFQATT and CDR2 is SNEGSKA (reference sequence). The CDR3 region is CSAKRGVETEAFF.

J is TRBJ2-3 and V is TRBV5-1; TCRdb outputs TRBD2, but without DNA this stays unchecked. Germline V gene sequence: CDR1 SGHRS, CDR2 YFSETQ. The CDR3 spans 13 residues. This CDR3 reads CASSEAGADTQYF.

The chain links TRBV15 to TRBJ1-3; TCRdb's assignment of TRBD1 cannot be checked, as there is no DNA. CDR1 and CDR2 from the germline V gene are LNHNV and YYDKDF (reference sequence). This CDR3 region has 14 residues. CDR3 protein: CATSRDTGGNTIYF. Full variable domain (missing parts from reference TRBV15 and TRBJ1-3): DAMVIQNPRYQVTQFGKPVTLSCSQTLNHNVMYWYQQKSSQAPKLLFHYYDKDFNNEADTPDNFQSRRPNTSFCFLDIRSPGLGDTAMYLCATSRDTGGNTIYFGEGSWLTVV.

V is TRBV7-2 and J is TRBJ2-6. The CDR3 covers 15 residues. CDR1 and CDR2 (germline): SGHTA, FQGNSA. CDR3: CASSTRNSGANVLTF.

The CDR3: CSAGSGPPSLGETQYF. This chain uses TRBV20-1 with TRBJ2-5; the D gene TCRdb calls, TRBD1, cannot be checked with no DNA. The CDR3 has 16 residues. Germline loops: CDR1 DFQATT, CDR2 SNEGSKA (reference sequence).

CDR3: CSGSQGASVRETQYF. This chain links TRBV29-1 with TRBJ2-5; the TCRdb D gene call, TRBD1, has no DNA to confirm it. This CDR3 is built from 15 residues. Germline values: CDR1 SQVTM, CDR2 ANQGSEA.

The chain uses TRBV5-4 and TRBJ2-3. The germline V gene has CDR1 SGHNT and CDR2 YYREEE (reference sequence). The CDR3 sequence is 18 residues long. The chain's CDR3 is CASSLGLAPPPITDTQYF.

The rearrangement uses TRBV19 and TRBJ2-3; the D gene TCRdb calls, TRBD1, cannot be checked with no DNA. The CDR3 covers 16 residues. Germline V CDR1 and CDR2: LNHDA, SQIVND (reference sequence). CDR3: CASSISDRLGTDTQYF.